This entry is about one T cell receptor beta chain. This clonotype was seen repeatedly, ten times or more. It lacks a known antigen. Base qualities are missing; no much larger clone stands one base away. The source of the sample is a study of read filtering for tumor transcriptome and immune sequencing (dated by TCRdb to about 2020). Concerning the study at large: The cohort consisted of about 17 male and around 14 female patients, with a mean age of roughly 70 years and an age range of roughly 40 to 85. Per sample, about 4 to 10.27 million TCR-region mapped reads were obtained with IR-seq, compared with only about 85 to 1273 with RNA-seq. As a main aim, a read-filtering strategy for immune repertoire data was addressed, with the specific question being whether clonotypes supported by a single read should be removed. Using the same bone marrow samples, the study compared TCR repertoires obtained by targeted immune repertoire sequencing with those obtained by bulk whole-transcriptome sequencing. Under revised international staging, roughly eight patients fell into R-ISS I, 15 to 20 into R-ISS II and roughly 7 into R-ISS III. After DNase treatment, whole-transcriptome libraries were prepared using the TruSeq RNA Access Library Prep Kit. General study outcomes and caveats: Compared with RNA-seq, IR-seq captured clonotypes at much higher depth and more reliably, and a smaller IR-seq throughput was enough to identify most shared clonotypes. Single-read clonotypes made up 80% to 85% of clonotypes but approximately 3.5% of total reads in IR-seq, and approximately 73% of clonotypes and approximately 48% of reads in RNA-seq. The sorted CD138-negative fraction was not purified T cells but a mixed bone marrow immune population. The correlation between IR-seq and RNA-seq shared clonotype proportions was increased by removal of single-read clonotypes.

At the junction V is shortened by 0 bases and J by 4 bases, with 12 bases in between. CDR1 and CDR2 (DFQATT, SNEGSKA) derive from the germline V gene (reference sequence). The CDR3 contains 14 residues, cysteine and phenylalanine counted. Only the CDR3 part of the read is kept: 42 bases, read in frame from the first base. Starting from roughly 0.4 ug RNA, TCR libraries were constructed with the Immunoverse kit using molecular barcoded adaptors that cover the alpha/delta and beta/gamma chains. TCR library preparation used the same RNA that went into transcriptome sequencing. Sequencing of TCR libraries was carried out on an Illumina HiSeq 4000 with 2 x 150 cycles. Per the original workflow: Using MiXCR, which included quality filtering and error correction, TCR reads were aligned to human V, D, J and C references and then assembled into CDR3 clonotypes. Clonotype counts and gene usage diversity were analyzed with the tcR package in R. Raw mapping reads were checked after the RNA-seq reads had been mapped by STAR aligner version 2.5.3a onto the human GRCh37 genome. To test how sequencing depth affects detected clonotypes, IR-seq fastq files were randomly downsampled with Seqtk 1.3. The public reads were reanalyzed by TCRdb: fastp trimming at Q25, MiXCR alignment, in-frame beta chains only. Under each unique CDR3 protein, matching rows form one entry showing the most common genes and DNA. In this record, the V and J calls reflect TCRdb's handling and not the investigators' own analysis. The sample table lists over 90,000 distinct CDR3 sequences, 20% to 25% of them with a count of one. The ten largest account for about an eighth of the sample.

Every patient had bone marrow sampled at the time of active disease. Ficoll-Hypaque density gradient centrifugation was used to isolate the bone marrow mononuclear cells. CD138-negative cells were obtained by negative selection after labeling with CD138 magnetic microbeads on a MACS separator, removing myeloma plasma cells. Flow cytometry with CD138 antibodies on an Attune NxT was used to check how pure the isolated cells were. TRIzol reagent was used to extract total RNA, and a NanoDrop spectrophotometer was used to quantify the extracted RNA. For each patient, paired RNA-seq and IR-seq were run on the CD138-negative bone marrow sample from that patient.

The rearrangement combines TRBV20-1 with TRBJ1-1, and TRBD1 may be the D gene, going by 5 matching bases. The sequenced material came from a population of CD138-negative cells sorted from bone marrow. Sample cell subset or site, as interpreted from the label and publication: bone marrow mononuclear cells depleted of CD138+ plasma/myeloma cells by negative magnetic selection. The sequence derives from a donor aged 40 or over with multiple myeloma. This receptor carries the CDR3 CSARELTVGTEAFF. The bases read TGCAGTGCTAGAGAACTGACAGTAGGCACTGAAGCTTTCTTT.